The rows below give T cell receptor beta chains drawn from one sample of a study of blood T cell repertoires in COVID-19. Measured with immunoSEQ multiplex PCR; TCRdb has only the in-frame clones, and not every one. The table includes 25,000 to 35,000 clones, roughly 87% detected once. The specimen was peripheral blood. The receptors originated from a human donor in a cohort sampled during active COVID-19. CDR3s include the opening cysteine and the closing phenylalanine or tryptophan. Fields, in order: CDR3 protein, CDR3 DNA, D gene, V gene, J gene, clone size. D genes are given only for firm matches. A clone size is listed for some rows: how often the clone was seen (once, few, many), or a class if it is expanded.

cdr3_aa: CASSPTLGSYEQYF
cdr3_nt: TGTGCCAGCAGTCCTACCCTCGGGTCCTACGAGCAGTACTTC
d_call: NA
v_call: TRBV27
j_call: TRBJ2-7
clone_size: NA

cdr3_aa: CASSQDYSSLIGGYTF
cdr3_nt: TGCGCCAGCAGCCAAGATTACAGCAGTTTAATCGGTGGCTACACCTTC
d_call: NA
v_call: TRBV4-3
j_call: TRBJ1-2
clone_size: NA

cdr3_aa: CSVEDYIQFF
cdr3_nt: TGCAGCGTGGAGGACTATATACAGTTCTTC
d_call: NA
v_call: TRBV29-1
j_call: TRBJ2-1
clone_size: NA

cdr3_aa: CASSLDPSDSYEQYF
cdr3_nt: TGTGCCAGCAGCTTAGACCCTAGCGACTCCTACGAGCAGTACTTC
d_call: NA
v_call: TRBV7-9
j_call: TRBJ2-7
clone_size: NA

cdr3_aa: CASSQDTLPSRELFF
cdr3_nt: TGCGCCAGCAGCCAAGATACACTACCCTCCCGGGAGCTGTTTTTT
d_call: NA
v_call: TRBV4-1
j_call: TRBJ2-2
clone_size: NA

cdr3_aa: CASSGLAGSPHEQYF
cdr3_nt: TGTGCCAGCTCAGGCTTAGCGGGGAGCCCACACGAGCAGTACTTC
d_call: TRBD2
v_call: TRBV18
j_call: TRBJ2-7
clone_size: NA

cdr3_aa: CASTPQTSTDTQYF
cdr3_nt: TGTGCCAGCACTCCCCAGACTAGCACAGATACGCAGTATTTT
d_call: NA
v_call: TRBV3-1/TRBV3-2
j_call: TRBJ2-3
clone_size: few

cdr3_aa: CASSLDPGSEAFF
cdr3_nt: TGTGCCAGCAGCTTAGATCCAGGGTCTGAAGCTTTCTTT
d_call: NA
v_call: TRBV11-3
j_call: TRBJ1-1
clone_size: NA

cdr3_aa: CAWSVGTSKGEQYF
cdr3_nt: TGTGCCTGGAGTGTTGGGACTTCTAAGGGGGAGCAGTACTTC
d_call: NA
v_call: TRBV30
j_call: TRBJ2-7
clone_size: NA

cdr3_aa: CASSLKGAYEQYF
cdr3_nt: TGTGCCAGCAGCTTAAAGGGGGCCTACGAGCAGTACTTC
d_call: NA
v_call: TRBV5-5
j_call: TRBJ2-7
clone_size: NA

cdr3_aa: CASGLTGGETQYF
cdr3_nt: TGTGCTAGTGGTTTGACAGGGGGGGAGACCCAGTACTTC
d_call: TRBD1
v_call: TRBV12-5
j_call: TRBJ2-5
clone_size: NA

cdr3_aa: CASSQGILPTGRVVNEQFF
cdr3_nt: TGTGCCAGCAGCCAAGGAATCCTCCCGACAGGGCGGGTGGTCAATGAGCAGTTCTTC
d_call: TRBD1
v_call: TRBV3-1/TRBV3-2
j_call: TRBJ2-1
clone_size: NA

cdr3_aa: CASTLQPSGGRETQYF
cdr3_nt: TGCGCCAGCACCCTTCAGCCTAGCGGGGGGCGGGAGACCCAGTACTTC
d_call: TRBD2
v_call: TRBV5-1
j_call: TRBJ2-5
clone_size: NA

cdr3_aa: CASSLWSNNEQYF
cdr3_nt: TGTGCCAGCAGTTTATGGTCGAACAACGAGCAGTACTTC
d_call: NA
v_call: TRBV27
j_call: TRBJ2-7
clone_size: once

cdr3_aa: CATSDPTGAGNIQYF
cdr3_nt: TGTGCCACCAGTGACCCAACAGGGGCTGGGAACATTCAGTACTTC
d_call: TRBD1
v_call: TRBV24-1
j_call: TRBJ2-4
clone_size: NA

cdr3_aa: CASSQAGLETQYF
cdr3_nt: TGTGCCAGCAGCCAAGCAGGGTTGGAGACCCAGTACTTC
d_call: NA
v_call: TRBV3-1/TRBV3-2
j_call: TRBJ2-5
clone_size: NA

cdr3_aa: CASSSNRGRTEAFF
cdr3_nt: TGTGCCAGCAGCAGCAACAGGGGGCGAACTGAAGCTTTCTTT
d_call: TRBD1
v_call: TRBV7-2
j_call: TRBJ1-1
clone_size: NA

cdr3_aa: CASSLVAGPATNEKLFF
cdr3_nt: TGTGCCAGCAGCTTAGTGGCGGGCCCGGCAACTAATGAAAAACTGTTTTTT
d_call: NA
v_call: TRBV7-9
j_call: TRBJ1-4
clone_size: NA

cdr3_aa: CASSYLQGASADTQYF
cdr3_nt: TGTGCCAGCAGTTACTTACAGGGGGCGAGTGCAGATACGCAGTATTTT
d_call: TRBD1
v_call: TRBV6-6
j_call: TRBJ2-3
clone_size: NA

cdr3_aa: CASSYSASGYEQYF
cdr3_nt: TGTGCCAGCAGTTACTCGGCTAGCGGCTACGAGCAGTACTTC
d_call: TRBD2
v_call: TRBV6-6
j_call: TRBJ2-7
clone_size: NA

cdr3_aa: CASSPRGGTQGSTEAFF
cdr3_nt: TGTGCCAGCAGCCCCCGGGGGGGGACACAAGGAAGCACTGAAGCTTTCTTT
d_call: NA
v_call: TRBV7-3
j_call: TRBJ1-1
clone_size: NA

cdr3_aa: CASSSDWTANSPLHF
cdr3_nt: TGTGCCAGCAGTTCCGACTGGACAGCCAATTCACCCCTCCACTTT
d_call: NA
v_call: TRBV27
j_call: TRBJ1-6
clone_size: once

cdr3_aa: CASSTRAVTPLHF
cdr3_nt: TGTGCCAGCAGTACCCGTGCGGTGACACCCCTCCACTTT
d_call: NA
v_call: TRBV2
j_call: TRBJ1-6
clone_size: once

cdr3_aa: CASSLGTNYNEQFF
cdr3_nt: TGTGCCAGCAGCTTGGGAACAAACTACAATGAGCAGTTCTTC
d_call: NA
v_call: TRBV5-4
j_call: TRBJ2-1
clone_size: NA

cdr3_aa: CASSFMTGGGSNEQFF
cdr3_nt: TGTGCCAGCAGTTTTATGACGGGGGGAGGGTCCAATGAGCAGTTCTTC
d_call: TRBD2
v_call: TRBV28
j_call: TRBJ2-1
clone_size: NA

cdr3_aa: CASSHSGTEAFF
cdr3_nt: TGTGCCAGCAGCCACAGCGGCACTGAAGCTTTCTTT
d_call: NA
v_call: TRBV7-8
j_call: TRBJ1-1
clone_size: NA

cdr3_aa: CASSRERSGGANEQFF
cdr3_nt: TGCGCCAGCAGCCGGGAGCGGAGCGGGGGGGCCAATGAGCAGTTCTTC
d_call: TRBD2
v_call: TRBV4-3
j_call: TRBJ2-1
clone_size: few

cdr3_aa: CASRGRGFSGELFF
cdr3_nt: TGTGCCAGCAGGGGCAGGGGATTCTCCGGGGAGCTGTTTTTT
d_call: NA
v_call: TRBV6-5
j_call: TRBJ2-2
clone_size: once

cdr3_aa: CASSLTLAGKNNEQFF
cdr3_nt: TGTGCCAGCTCCCTTACCCTAGCGGGGAAAAACAATGAGCAGTTCTTC
d_call: TRBD2
v_call: TRBV18
j_call: TRBJ2-1
clone_size: NA

cdr3_aa: CASSYQGIVDEQYF
cdr3_nt: TGTGCCAGCAGTTACCAGGGAATCGTCGACGAGCAGTACTTC
d_call: NA
v_call: TRBV6-6
j_call: TRBJ2-7
clone_size: NA

cdr3_aa: CASSSGTGGSDTQYF
cdr3_nt: TGTGCCAGCAGTTCCGGGACAGGGGGTTCAGATACGCAGTATTTT
d_call: TRBD1
v_call: TRBV6-2/TRBV6-3
j_call: TRBJ2-3
clone_size: NA

cdr3_aa: CASSGTSGTDTQYF
cdr3_nt: TGTGCCAGCAGTGGGACTAGCGGCACAGATACGCAGTATTTT
d_call: TRBD2
v_call: TRBV6-2/TRBV6-3
j_call: TRBJ2-3
clone_size: NA

cdr3_aa: CASEGGDYGYTF
cdr3_nt: TGTGCCAGCGAGGGGGGGGACTATGGCTACACCTTC
d_call: NA
v_call: TRBV7-9
j_call: TRBJ1-2
clone_size: NA

cdr3_aa: CASRSRGSVNEKLFF
cdr3_nt: TGTGCCAGCAGATCCAGGGGGTCAGTTAATGAAAAACTGTTTTTT
d_call: TRBD1
v_call: TRBV6-5
j_call: TRBJ1-4
clone_size: NA

cdr3_aa: CATSRGGGAKETQYF
cdr3_nt: TGTGCCACCAGCAGAGGGGGAGGGGCTAAAGAGACCCAGTACTTC
d_call: TRBD2
v_call: TRBV15
j_call: TRBJ2-5
clone_size: NA

cdr3_aa: CASSQEWAHSPLHF
cdr3_nt: TGCGCCAGCAGCCAAGAGTGGGCGCATTCACCCCTCCACTTT
d_call: NA
v_call: TRBV4-3
j_call: TRBJ1-6
clone_size: NA

cdr3_aa: CASRTGTGGSEQYF
cdr3_nt: TGTGCCAGCAGGACCGGGACAGGGGGCTCCGAGCAGTACTTC
d_call: TRBD1
v_call: TRBV6-5
j_call: TRBJ2-7
clone_size: NA